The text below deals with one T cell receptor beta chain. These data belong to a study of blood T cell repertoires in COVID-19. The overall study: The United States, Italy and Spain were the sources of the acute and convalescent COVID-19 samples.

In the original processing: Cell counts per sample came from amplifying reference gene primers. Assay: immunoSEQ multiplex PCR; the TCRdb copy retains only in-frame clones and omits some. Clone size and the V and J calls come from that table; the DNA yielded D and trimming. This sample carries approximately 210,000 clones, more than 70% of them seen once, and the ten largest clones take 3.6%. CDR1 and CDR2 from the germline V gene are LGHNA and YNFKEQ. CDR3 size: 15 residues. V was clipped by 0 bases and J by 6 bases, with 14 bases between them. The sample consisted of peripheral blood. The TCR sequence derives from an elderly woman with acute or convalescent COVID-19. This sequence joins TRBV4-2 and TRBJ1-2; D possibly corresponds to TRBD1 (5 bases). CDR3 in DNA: TGTGCCAGCAGCCAAGAAAGGCAGGGCCGGAATGGCTACACCTTC. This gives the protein CASSQERQGRNGYTF.